This T cell receptor (beta chain) was found in a study of cytomegalovirus exposure and HLA in healthy donors. Study outcomes and limitations: In a later analysis, TCR beta V- and J-gene trimming showed a link to a missense DCLRE1C variant.

As to this clone: Antigen unknown.

60 Vbeta and 13 Jbeta primers were used in PCR. How the authors handled the data: Later, an analysis found 80 million or so unique TCR beta chains, and around 10 million of these were shared. This table comes from immunoSEQ multiplex PCR, and its TCRdb copy is limited to in-frame clones, with some not included. V, J and clone size reflect that table, while D and trimming were determined from the DNA. The sample includes about 140,000 clones, approximately 80% of them seen just once. The sequence derives from a female donor in good health and CMV-seronegative. Input material: PBMCs.

CDR3 amino acids: CASSLDLGTTDTGELFF. CDR3 nucleotides: TGTGCCAGCAGCTTGGATCTGGGGACTACCGACACCGGGGAGCTGTTTTTT. The chain combines TRBV5-4 with TRBJ2-2; 7 bases fit TRBD2. Germline CDR1 and CDR2: SGHNT and YYREEE (reference sequence). The CDR3 runs 17 residues. Losses at the gene ends were 0 bases for V and 3 bases for J; bases not matched to a gene: 8.